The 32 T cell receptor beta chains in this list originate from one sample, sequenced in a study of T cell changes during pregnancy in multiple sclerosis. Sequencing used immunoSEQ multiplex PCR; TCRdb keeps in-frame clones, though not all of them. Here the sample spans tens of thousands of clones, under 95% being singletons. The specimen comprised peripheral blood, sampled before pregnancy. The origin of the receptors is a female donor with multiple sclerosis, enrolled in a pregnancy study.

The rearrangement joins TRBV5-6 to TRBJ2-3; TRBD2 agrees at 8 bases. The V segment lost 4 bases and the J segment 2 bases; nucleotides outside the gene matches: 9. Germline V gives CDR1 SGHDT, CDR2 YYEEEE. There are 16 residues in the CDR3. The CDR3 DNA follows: TGTGCCAGCAGCGGGGGACTAGGGACCACCACAGATACGCAGTATTTT. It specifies CASSGGLGTTTDTQYF.

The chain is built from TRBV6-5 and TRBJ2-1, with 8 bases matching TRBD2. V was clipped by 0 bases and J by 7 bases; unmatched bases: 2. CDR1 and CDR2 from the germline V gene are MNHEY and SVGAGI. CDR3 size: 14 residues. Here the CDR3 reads CASSYSLAGNEQFF. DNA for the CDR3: TGTGCCAGCAGTTACTCTCTAGCGGGTAATGAGCAGTTCTTC.

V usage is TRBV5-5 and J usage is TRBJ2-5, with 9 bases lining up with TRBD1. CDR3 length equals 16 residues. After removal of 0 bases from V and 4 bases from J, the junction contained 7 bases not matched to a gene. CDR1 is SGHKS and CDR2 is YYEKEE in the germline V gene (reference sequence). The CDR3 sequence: CASSLERDRVVETQYF. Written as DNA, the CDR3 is TGTGCCAGCAGCTTGGAGAGGGACAGGGTGGTAGAGACCCAGTACTTC.

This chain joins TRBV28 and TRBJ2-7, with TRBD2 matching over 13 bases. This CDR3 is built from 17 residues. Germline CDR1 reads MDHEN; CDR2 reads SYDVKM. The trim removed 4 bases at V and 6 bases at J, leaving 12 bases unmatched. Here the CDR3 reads CASSSGLAGEVGSEQYF. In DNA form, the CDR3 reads TGTGCCAGCAGTTCCGGACTAGCGGGAGAGGTGGGCTCCGAGCAGTACTTC.

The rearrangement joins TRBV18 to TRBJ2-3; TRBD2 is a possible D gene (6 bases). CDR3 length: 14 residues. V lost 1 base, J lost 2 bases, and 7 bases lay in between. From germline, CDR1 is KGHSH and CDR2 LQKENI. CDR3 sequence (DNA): TGTGCCAGCTCACCACAGCGGGTCACAGATACGCAGTATTTT. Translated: CASSPQRVTDTQYF.

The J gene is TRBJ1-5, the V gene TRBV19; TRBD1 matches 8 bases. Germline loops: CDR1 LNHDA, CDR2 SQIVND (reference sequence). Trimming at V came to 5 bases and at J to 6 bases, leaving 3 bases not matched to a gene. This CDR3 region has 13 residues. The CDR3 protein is CASSVTGVQPQHF. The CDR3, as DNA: TGTGCCAGTAGTGTGACAGGGGTTCAGCCCCAGCATTTT.

This chain's CDR3 is CATSTLLVDPTGELFF. The CDR3 coding sequence is TGTGCCACCAGCACCTTACTGGTAGATCCCACCGGGGAGCTGTTTTTT. The genes are TRBV15 and TRBJ2-2; D gene unclear. Germline-derived CDR1 and CDR2 are LNHNV and YYDKDF (reference sequence). The CDR3 contains 16 residues. Trimming pared 4 bases from V and 4 bases from J, leaving 16 bases between.

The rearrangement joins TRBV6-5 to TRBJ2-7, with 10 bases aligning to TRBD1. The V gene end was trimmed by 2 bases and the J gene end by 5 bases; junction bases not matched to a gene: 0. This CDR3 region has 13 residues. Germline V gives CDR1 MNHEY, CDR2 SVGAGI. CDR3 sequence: CASSYGQGDEQYF. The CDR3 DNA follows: TGTGCCAGCAGTTACGGACAGGGGGACGAGCAGTACTTC.

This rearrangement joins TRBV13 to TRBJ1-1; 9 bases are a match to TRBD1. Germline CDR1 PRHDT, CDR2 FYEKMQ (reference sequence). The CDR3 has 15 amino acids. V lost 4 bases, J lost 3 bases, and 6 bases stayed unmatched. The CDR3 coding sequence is TGTGCCAGCAGCTACGGGGACAGGGAGGACACTGAAGCTTTCTTT. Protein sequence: CASSYGDREDTEAFF.

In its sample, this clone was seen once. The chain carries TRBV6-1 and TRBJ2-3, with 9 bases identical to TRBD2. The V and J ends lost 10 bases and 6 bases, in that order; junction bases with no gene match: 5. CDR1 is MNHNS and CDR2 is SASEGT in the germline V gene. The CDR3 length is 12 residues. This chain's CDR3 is CAIEGTSDTQYF. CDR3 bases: TGTGCCATCGAGGGGACTAGCGATACGCAGTATTTT.

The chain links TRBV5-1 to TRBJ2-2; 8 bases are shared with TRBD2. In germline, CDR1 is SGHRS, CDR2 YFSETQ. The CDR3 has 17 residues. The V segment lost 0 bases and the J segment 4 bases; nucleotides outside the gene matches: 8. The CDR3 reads CASSLAGRGSGTGELFF. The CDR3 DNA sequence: TGCGCCAGCAGCTTGGCCGGGAGGGGGAGCGGCACCGGGGAGCTGTTTTTT.

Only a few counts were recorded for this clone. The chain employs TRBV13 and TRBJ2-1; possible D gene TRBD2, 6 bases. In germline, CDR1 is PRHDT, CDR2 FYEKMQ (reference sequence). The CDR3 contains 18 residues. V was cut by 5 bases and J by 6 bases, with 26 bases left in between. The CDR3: CASSGWGEFRAPSNEQFF. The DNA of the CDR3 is TGTGCCAGCAGCGGATGGGGGGAATTTCGGGCCCCAAGCAATGAGCAGTTCTTC.

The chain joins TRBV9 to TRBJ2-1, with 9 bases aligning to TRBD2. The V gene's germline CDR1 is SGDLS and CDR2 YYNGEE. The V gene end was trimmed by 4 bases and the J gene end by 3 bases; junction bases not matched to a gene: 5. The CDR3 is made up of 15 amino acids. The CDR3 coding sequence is TGTGCCAGCAGCCATCAAGCGGGAGGCTACAATGAGCAGTTCTTC. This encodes CASSHQAGGYNEQFF. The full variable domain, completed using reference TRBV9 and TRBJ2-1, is DSGVTQTPKHLITATGQRVTLRCSPRSGDLSVYWYQQSLDQGLQFLIQYYNGEERAKGNILERFSAQQFPDLHSELNLSSLELGDSALYFCASSHQAGGYNEQFFGPGTRLTVL.

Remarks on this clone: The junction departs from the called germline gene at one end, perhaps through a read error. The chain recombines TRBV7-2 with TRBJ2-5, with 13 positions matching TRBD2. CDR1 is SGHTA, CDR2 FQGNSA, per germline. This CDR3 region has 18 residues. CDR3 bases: TGTGCCAGCAGCTTACGTGGGACTAGCGGGACGTACCAAGAGCCCCAGTACTTC. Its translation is CASSLRGTSGTYQEPQYF. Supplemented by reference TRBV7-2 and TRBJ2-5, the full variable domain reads GAGVSQSPSNKVTEKGKDVELRCDPISGHTALYWYRQSLGQGLEFLIYFQGNSAPDKSGLPSDRFSAERTGGSVSTLTIQRTQQEDSAVYLCASSLRGTSGTYQEPQYFGPGTRLLVL.

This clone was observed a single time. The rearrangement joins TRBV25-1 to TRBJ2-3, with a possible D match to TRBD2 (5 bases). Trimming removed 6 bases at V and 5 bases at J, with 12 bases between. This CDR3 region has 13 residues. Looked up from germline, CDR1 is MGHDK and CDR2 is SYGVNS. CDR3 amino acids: CASRRALGDTQYF. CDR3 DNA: TGTGCCAGCAGGAGGGCCCTGGGAGATACGCAGTATTTT.

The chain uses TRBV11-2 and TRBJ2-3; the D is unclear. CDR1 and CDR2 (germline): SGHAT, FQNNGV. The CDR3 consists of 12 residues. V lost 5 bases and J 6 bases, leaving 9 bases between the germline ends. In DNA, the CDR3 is TGTGCCAGCAGCCTCCTCTTGGATACGCAGTATTTT. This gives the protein CASSLLLDTQYF.

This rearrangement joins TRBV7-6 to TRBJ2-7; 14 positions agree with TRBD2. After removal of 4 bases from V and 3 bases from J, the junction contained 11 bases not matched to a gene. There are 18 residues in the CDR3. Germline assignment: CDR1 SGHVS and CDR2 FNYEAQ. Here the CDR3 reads CASSSMRGLAGASYEQYF. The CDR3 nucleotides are TGTGCCAGCAGCTCGATGCGGGGACTAGCGGGAGCCAGCTACGAGCAGTACTTC.

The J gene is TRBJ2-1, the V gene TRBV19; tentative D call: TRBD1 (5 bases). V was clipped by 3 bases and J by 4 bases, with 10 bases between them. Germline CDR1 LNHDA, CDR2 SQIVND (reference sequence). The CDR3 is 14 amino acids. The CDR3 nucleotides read TGTGCCAGTAGTATTGGGTCAGGGTACAATGAGCAGTTCTTC. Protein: CASSIGSGYNEQFF.

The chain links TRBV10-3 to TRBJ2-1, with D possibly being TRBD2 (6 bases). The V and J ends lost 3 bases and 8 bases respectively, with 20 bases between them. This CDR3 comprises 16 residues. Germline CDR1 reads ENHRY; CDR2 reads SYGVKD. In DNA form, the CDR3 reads TGTGCCATCAGTGAACCTAGCGTATCAATCGACGATGAGCAGTTCTTC. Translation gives CAISEPSVSIDDEQFF.

The CDR3 DNA is TGTGCCTGGAGTAGTGGGAGTAGCAATCAGCCCCAGCATTTT. Translated: CAWSSGSSNQPQHF. The chain combines TRBV30 with TRBJ1-5; no reliable D call. The CDR3 totals 14 residues. Germline lookup yields CDR1 GTSNPN and CDR2 SVGIG (reference sequence). The germline V and J ends were trimmed by 2 bases and 0 bases, with 8 bases remaining between them.

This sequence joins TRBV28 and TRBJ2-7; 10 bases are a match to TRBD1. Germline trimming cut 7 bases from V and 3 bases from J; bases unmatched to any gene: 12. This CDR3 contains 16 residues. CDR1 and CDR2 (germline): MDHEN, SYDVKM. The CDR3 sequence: CASISLPGQGNYEQYF. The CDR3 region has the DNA TGTGCCAGCATCTCCCTTCCGGGACAGGGGAACTACGAGCAGTACTTC.

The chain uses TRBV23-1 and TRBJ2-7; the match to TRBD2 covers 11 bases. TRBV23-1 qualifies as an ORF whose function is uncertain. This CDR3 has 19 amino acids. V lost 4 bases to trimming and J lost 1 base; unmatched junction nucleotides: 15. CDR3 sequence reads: CASSPPRTSGRLPSYEQYF. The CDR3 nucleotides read TGCGCCAGCAGTCCCCCTCGGACTAGCGGGCGCCTACCTTCCTACGAGCAGTACTTC.

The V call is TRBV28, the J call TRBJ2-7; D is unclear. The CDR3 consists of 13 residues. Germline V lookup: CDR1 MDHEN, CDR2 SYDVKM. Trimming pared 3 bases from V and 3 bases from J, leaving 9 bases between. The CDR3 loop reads CASSFSISYEQYF. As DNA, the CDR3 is TGTGCCAGCAGTTTTTCGATCAGCTACGAGCAGTACTTC.

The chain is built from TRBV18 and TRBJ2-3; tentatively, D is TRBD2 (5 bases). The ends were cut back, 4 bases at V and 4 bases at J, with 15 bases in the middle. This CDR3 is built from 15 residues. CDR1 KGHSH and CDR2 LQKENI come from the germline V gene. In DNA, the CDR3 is TGTGCCAGCTCACAGCTAGGTGGAGGCTCAGATACGCAGTATTTT. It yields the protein CASSQLGGGSDTQYF. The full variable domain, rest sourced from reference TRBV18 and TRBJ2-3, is NAGVMQNPRHLVRRRGQEARLRCSPMKGHSHVYWYRQLPEEGLKFMVYLQKENIIDESGMPKERFSAEFPKEGPSILRIQQVVRGDSAAYFCASSQLGGGSDTQYFGPGTRLTVL.

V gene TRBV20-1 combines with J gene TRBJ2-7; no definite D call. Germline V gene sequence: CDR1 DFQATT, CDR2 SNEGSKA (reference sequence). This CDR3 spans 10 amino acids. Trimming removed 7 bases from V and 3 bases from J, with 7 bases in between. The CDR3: CSVENYEQYF. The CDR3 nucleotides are TGCAGTGTTGAGAACTACGAGCAGTACTTC.

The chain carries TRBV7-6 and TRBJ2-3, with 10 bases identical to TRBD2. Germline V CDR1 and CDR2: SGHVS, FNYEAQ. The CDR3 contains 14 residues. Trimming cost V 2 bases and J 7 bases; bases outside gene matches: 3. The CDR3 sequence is CASSLPSGSNTQYF. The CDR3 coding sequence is TGTGCCAGCAGCTTACCTAGCGGGAGTAATACGCAGTATTTT.

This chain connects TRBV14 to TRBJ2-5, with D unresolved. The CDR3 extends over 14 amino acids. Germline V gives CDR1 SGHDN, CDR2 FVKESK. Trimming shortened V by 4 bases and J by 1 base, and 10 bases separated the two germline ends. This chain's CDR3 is CASSRLGLQETQYF. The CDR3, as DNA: TGTGCCAGCAGCCGATTGGGCCTCCAAGAGACCCAGTACTTC.

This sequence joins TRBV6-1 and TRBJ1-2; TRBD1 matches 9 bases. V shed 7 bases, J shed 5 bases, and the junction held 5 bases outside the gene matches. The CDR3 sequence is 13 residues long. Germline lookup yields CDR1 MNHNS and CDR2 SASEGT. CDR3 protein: CASNLDRGYGYTF. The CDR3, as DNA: TGTGCCAGCAACCTCGACAGGGGGTATGGCTACACCTTC.

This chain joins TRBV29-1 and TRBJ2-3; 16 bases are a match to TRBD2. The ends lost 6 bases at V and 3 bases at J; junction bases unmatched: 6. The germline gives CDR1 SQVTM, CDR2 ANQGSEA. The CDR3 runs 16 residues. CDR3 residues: CSVEGLAGGRTDTQYF. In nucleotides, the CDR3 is TGCAGCGTGGAGGGACTAGCGGGAGGGAGGACAGATACGCAGTATTTT.

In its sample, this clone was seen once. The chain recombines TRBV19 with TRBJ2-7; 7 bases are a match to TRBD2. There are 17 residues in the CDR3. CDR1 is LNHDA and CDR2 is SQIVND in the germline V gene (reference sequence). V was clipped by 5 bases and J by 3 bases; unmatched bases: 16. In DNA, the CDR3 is TGTGCCAGTAGTGACGATCCCCGGGGGGAGAACTACTACGAGCAGTACTTC. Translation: CASSDDPRGENYYEQYF.

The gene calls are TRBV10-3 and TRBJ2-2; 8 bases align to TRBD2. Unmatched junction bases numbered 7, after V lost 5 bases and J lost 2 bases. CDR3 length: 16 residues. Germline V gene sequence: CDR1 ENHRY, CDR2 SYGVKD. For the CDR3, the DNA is TGTGCCATCAGTACGAGGGGACTAGTAAACACCGGGGAGCTGTTTTTT. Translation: CAISTRGLVNTGELFF.

The CDR3 protein is CASSLDARGTGELFF. The CDR3 region has the DNA TGTGCCAGCAGCTTGGACGCTCGCGGCACCGGGGAGCTGTTTTTT. The chain employs TRBV5-4 and TRBJ2-2, with D unresolved. V was trimmed by 0 bases and J by 4 bases, leaving 10 bases between them. This CDR3 comprises 15 residues. Germline CDR1 and CDR2: SGHNT and YYREEE (reference sequence).